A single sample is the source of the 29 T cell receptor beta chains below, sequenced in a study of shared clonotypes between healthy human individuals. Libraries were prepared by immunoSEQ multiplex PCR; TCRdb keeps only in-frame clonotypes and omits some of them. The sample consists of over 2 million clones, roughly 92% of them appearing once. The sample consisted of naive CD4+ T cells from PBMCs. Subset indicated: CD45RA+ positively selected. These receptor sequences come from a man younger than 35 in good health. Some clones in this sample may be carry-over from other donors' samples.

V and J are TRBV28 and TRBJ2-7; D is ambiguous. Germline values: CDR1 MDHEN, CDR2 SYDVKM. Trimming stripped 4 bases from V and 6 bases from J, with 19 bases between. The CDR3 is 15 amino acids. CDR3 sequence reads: CASSSGRSLRFEQYF. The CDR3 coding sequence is TGTGCCAGCAGTTCTGGCAGGAGCCTCCGTTTCGAGCAGTACTTC.

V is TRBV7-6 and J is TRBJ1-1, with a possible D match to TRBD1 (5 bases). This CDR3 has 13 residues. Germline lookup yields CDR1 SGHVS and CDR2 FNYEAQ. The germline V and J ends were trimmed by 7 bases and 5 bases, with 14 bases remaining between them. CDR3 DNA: TGTGCCAGCACCGACGGCGGGGGGACTGAAGCTTTCTTT. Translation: CASTDGGGTEAFF.

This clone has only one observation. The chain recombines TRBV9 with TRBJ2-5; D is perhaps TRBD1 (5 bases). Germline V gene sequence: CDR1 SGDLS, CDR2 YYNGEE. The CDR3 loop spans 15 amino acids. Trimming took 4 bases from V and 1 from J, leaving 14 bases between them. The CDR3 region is CASSPGWGGQETQYF. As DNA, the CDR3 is TGTGCCAGCAGCCCCGGGTGGGGCGGCCAAGAGACCCAGTACTTC.

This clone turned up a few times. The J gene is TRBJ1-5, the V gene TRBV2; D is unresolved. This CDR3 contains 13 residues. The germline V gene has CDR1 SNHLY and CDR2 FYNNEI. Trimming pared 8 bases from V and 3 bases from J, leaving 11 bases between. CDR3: CASDLGNNQPQHF. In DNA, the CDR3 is TGTGCCAGCGACCTGGGGAACAATCAGCCCCAGCATTTT.

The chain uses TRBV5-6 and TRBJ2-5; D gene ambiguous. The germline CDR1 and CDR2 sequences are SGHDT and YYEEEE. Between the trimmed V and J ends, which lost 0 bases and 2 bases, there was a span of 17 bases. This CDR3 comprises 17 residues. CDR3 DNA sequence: TGTGCCAGCAGCTTGGGGACCCGGAAACTAATGCAAGAGACCCAGTACTTC. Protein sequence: CASSLGTRKLMQETQYF.

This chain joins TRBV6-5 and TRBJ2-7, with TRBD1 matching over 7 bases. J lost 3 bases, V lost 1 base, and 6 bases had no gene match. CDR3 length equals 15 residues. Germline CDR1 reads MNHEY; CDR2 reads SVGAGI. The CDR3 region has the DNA TGTGCCAGCAGTTACTATCCCGCAGGGGGCTACGAGCAGTACTTC. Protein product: CASSYYPAGGYEQYF.

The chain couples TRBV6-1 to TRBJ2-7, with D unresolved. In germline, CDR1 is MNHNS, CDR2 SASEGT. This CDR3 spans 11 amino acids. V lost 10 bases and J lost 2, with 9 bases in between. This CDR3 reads CATAQAYEQYF. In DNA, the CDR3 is TGTGCCACCGCTCAGGCCTACGAGCAGTACTTC.

The CDR3 spells CASSEGERTSGYYNEQFF. The CDR3, as DNA: TGTGCCAGCAGTGAAGGGGAGCGGACTAGCGGCTATTACAATGAGCAGTTCTTC. The chain combines TRBV6-1 with TRBJ2-1, with 10 bases that match TRBD2. The CDR3 totals 18 residues. Per germline, CDR1 MNHNS and CDR2 SASEGT. Trimming cost V 1 base and J 4 bases; bases outside gene matches: 10.

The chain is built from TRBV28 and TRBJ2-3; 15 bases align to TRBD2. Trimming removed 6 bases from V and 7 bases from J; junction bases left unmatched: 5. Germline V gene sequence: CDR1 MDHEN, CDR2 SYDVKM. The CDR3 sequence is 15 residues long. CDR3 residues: CASRTGTSGGYTQYF. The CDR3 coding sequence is TGTGCCAGCAGGACCGGGACTAGCGGGGGGTATACGCAGTATTTT.

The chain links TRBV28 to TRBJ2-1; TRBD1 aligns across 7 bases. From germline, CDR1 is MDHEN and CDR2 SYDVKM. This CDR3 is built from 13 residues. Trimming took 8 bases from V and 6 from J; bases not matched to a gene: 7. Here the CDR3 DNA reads TGTGCCAGCGAGACAGGGTTGGCCAATGAGCAGTTCTTC. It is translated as CASETGLANEQFF.

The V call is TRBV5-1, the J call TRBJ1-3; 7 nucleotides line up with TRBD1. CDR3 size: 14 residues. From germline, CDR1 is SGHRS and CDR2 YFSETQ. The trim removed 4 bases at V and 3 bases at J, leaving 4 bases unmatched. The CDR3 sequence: CASSTTGNGNTIYF. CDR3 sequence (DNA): TGCGCCAGCAGCACGACAGGGAATGGAAACACCATATATTTT.

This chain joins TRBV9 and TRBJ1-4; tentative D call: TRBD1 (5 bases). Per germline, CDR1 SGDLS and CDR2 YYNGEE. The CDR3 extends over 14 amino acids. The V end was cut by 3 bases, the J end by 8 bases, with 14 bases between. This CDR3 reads CASSGGGFSEKLFF. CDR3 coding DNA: TGTGCCAGCAGCGGTGGGGGGTTCAGCGAAAAACTGTTTTTT.

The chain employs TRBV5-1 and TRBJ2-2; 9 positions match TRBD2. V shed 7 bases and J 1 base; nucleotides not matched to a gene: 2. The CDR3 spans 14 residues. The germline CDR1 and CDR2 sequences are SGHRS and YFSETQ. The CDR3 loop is CASGTSLNTGELFF. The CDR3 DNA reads TGCGCCAGCGGGACTAGCCTGAACACCGGGGAGCTGTTTTTT.

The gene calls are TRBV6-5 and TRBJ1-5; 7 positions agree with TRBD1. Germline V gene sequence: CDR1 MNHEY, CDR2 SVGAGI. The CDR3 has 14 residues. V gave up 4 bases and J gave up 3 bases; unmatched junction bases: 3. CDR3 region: CASSSTGFNQPQHF. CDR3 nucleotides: TGTGCCAGCAGTTCGACAGGGTTCAATCAGCCCCAGCATTTT.

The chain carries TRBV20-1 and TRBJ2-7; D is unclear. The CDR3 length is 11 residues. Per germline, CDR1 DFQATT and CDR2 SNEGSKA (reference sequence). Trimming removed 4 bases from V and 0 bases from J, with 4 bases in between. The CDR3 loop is CSATSSYEQYF. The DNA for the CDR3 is TGCAGTGCTACCTCCTCCTACGAGCAGTACTTC.

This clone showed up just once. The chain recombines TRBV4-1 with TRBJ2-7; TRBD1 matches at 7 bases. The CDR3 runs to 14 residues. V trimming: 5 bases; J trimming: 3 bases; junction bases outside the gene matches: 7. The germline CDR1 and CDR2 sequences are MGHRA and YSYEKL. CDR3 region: CASSKGAFNYEQYF. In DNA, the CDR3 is TGCGCCAGCAGCAAGGGGGCTTTTAACTACGAGCAGTACTTC.

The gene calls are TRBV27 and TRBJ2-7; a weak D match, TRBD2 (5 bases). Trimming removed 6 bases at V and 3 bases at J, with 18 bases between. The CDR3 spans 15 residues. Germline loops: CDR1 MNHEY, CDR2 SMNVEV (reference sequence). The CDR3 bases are TGTGCCAGCAGCCACCCAGGACTCTCCCGCTACGAGCAGTACTTC. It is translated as CASSHPGLSRYEQYF.

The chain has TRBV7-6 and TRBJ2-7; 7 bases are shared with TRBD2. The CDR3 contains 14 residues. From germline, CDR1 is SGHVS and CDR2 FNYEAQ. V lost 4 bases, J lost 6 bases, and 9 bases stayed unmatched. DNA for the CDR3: TGTGCCAGCAGCTCCGTGACTAGCCACGGCGAGCAGTACTTC. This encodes CASSSVTSHGEQYF.

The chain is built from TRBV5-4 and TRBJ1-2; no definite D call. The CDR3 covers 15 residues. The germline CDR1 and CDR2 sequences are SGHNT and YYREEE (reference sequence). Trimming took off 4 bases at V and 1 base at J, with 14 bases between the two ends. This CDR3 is CASSPMVWGNYGYTF. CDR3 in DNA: TGTGCCAGCAGCCCGATGGTGTGGGGTAACTATGGCTACACCTTC.

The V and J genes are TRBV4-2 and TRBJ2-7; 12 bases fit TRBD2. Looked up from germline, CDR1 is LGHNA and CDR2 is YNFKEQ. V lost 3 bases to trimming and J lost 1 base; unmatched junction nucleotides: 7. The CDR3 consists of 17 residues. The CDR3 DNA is TGTGCCAGCAGCCACGGAACCGGGACTAGCGGGTCCTACGAGCAGTACTTC. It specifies CASSHGTGTSGSYEQYF.

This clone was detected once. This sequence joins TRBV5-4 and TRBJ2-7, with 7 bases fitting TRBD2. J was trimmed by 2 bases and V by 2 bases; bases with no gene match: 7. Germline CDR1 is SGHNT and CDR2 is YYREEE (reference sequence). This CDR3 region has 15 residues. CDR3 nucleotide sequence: TGTGCCAGCAGCTTTAAGCGCGGGAGCCCCTACGAGCAGTACTTC. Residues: CASSFKRGSPYEQYF. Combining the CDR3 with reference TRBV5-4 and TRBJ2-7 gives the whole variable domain ETGVTQSPTHLIKTRGQQVTLRCSSQSGHNTVSWYQQALGQGPQFIFQYYREEENGRGNFPPRFSGLQFPNYSSELNVNALELDDSALYLCASSFKRGSPYEQYFGPGTRLTVT.

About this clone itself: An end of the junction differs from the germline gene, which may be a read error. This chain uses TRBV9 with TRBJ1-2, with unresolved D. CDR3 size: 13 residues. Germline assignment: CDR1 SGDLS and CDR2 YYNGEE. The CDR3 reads CASSAEGYYGYTF. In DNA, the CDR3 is TGTGCCAGCAGCGCAGAGGGTTACTACGGCTACACCTTC.

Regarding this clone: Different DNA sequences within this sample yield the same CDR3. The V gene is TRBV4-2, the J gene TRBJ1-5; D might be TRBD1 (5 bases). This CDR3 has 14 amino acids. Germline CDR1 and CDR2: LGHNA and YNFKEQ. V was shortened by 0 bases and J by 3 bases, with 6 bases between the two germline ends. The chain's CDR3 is CASSQDRVNQPQHF. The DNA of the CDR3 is TGTGCCAGCAGCCAAGACAGGGTCAATCAGCCCCAGCATTTT.

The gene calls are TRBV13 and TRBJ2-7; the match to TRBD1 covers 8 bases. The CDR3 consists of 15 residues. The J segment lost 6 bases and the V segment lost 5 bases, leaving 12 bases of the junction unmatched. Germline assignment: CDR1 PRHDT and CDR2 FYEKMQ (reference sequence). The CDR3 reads CASSPTRTGQGEQYF. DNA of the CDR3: TGTGCCAGCAGCCCAACTAGGACAGGGCAGGGCGAGCAGTACTTC.

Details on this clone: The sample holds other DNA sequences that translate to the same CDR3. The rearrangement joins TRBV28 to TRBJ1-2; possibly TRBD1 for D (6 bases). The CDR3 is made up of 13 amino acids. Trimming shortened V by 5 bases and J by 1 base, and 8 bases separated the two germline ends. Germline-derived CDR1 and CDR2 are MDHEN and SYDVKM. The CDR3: CASSPQGNYGYTF. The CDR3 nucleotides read TGTGCCAGCAGTCCACAGGGTAACTATGGCTACACCTTC.

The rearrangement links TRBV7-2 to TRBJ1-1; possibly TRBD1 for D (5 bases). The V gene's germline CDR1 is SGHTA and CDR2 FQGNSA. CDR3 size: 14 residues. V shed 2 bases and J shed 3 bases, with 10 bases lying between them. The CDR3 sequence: CASSLWQGDTEAFF. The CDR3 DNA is TGTGCCAGCAGCTTATGGCAGGGAGACACTGAAGCTTTCTTT. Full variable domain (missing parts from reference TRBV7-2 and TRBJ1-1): GAGVSQSPSNKVTEKGKDVELRCDPISGHTALYWYRQSLGQGLEFLIYFQGNSAPDKSGLPSDRFSAERTGGSVSTLTIQRTQQEDSAVYLCASSLWQGDTEAFFGQGTRLTVV.

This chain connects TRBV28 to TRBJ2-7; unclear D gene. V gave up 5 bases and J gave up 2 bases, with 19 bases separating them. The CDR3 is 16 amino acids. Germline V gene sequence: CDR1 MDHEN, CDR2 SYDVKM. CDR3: CASSPSGAPNAYEQYF. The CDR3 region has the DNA TGTGCCAGCAGTCCTTCGGGCGCCCCTAACGCCTACGAGCAGTACTTC.

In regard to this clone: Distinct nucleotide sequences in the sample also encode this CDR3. The CDR3 loop reads CASSQGLADTDTQYF. CDR3 sequence (DNA): TGCGCCAGCAGCCAGGGACTAGCGGACACAGATACGCAGTATTTT. V is TRBV5-1 and J is TRBJ2-3; TRBD2 agrees at 11 bases. With V trimmed by 4 bases and J by 2 bases, 3 bases remained unmatched. The CDR3 runs 15 residues. Germline loops: CDR1 SGHRS, CDR2 YFSETQ.

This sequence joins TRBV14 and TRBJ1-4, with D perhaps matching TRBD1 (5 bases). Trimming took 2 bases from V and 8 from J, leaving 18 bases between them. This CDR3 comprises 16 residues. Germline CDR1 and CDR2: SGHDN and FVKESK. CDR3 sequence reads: CASSQLAGLRWEKLFF. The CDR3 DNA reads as TGTGCCAGCAGCCAACTCGCGGGGCTTCGGTGGGAAAAACTGTTTTTT. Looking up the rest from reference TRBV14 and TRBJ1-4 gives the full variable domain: EAGVTQFPSHSVIEKGQTVTLRCDPISGHDNLYWYRRVMGKEIKFLLHFVKESKQDESGMPNNRFLAERTGGTYSTLKVQPAELEDSGVYFCASSQLAGLRWEKLFFGSGTQLSVL.